This T cell receptor (beta chain) stems from a study of T cells in Graves' hyperthyroidism and ophthalmopathy. TCR beta CDR3 regions were amplified from RNA transcripts. The primer set for the first-round RT-PCR of the TCR CDR3 was HTBI. MiXCR, applied by TCRdb to the multiplex PCR reads, yields one record per CDR3 protein. The data show about 380,000 distinct CDR3 sequences, roughly 14% seen once. Germline CDR1 reads GTSNPN; CDR2 reads SVGIG (reference sequence). The CDR3 spans 14 residues. V lost 5 bases and J lost 7; bases outside the gene matches: 12. The J gene is TRBJ1-1, the V gene TRBV30; 8 bases are a match to TRBD1. The receptor was isolated from a woman aged 55 to 70 with Graves' hyperthyroidism. Source material: blood. CDR3 in amino acids: CAWGPGGSRNEAFF. The CDR3 nucleotides read TGTGCCTGGGGTCCAGGGGGCTCTCGAAATGAAGCTTTCTTT.